The 9 T cell receptor beta chains reported below all come from one sample, sequenced in a study of technical replicates of blood from a handful of donors. Produced via immunoSEQ multiplex PCR; TCRdb's table is partial and in-frame only. The sample shows 65,000 to 95,000 clones, roughly 98% of them seen only once. The sample consisted of T cells isolated from PBMCs. All receptors derive from a human donor in good health.

The chain combines TRBV5-1 with TRBJ2-5; tentatively, D is TRBD2 (6 bases). This CDR3 spans 18 amino acids. Germline V lookup: CDR1 SGHRS, CDR2 YFSETQ. The V and J ends lost 3 bases and 0 bases respectively, with 21 bases between them. CDR3 loop: CASSSKGKLAAHQETQYF. The CDR3 region has the DNA TGCGCCAGCAGCTCGAAAGGGAAACTAGCAGCTCACCAAGAGACCCAGTACTTC.

The CDR3 is CSVENSLIQGAGGYTF. The CDR3, as DNA: TGCAGCGTTGAAAACTCACTTATACAGGGGGCAGGAGGCTACACCTTC. This chain connects TRBV29-1 to TRBJ1-2; 9 bases map to TRBD1. This CDR3 has 16 residues. J gave up 8 bases and V 2 bases, and 15 bases lay outside the gene matches. From germline, CDR1 is SQVTM and CDR2 ANQGSEA.

This clone was detected once. The chain couples TRBV5-6 to TRBJ2-7; the D is unclear. The CDR3 length is 14 residues. CDR1 is SGHDT and CDR2 is YYEEEE in the germline V gene. Trimming stripped 0 bases from V and 2 bases from J, with 9 bases between. The CDR3 nucleotides read TGTGCCAGCAGCTTGGGCGGTCTTACCTACGAGCAGTACTTC. It is translated as CASSLGGLTYEQYF.

This clone was seen once. This sequence joins TRBV15 and TRBJ2-5, with TRBD1 matching 8 bases. The length of the CDR3 is 14 residues. CDR1 LNHNV and CDR2 YYDKDF come from the germline V gene (reference sequence). The junction had 3 bases not matched to a gene; V was cut back by 5 bases and J by 1 base. The CDR3 DNA reads as TGTGCCACCAGCGGGGACAGGACCCAAGAGACCCAGTACTTC. Its translation: CATSGDRTQETQYF.

This rearrangement joins TRBV28 to TRBJ1-2; 8 bases are a match to TRBD1. The ends lost 5 bases at V and 6 bases at J; junction bases unmatched: 8. This CDR3 region has 14 residues. Germline V lookup: CDR1 MDHEN, CDR2 SYDVKM. The CDR3 protein is CASSPRTGMDGYTF. CDR3 DNA sequence: TGTGCCAGCAGTCCCCGGACAGGGATGGATGGCTACACCTTC.

Concerning this clone itself: The junction shows a germline mismatch at one end, possibly a read error. The rearrangement links TRBV5-1 to TRBJ2-1, with TRBD2 matching over 10 bases. Germline V gene sequence: CDR1 SGHRS, CDR2 YFSETQ. The CDR3 has 16 residues. The CDR3, as DNA: TGCGCCAGCAGCTTGGTGAGCGGGAGGGCCTACGATGAGCAGTTCTTC. Its translation: CASSLVSGRAYDEQFF.

This chain connects TRBV29-1 to TRBJ2-5; D is undetermined. V dropped 7 bases and J dropped 2 bases, with 8 bases sitting between them. Germline assignment: CDR1 SQVTM and CDR2 ANQGSEA. CDR3 length equals 11 residues. The CDR3 bases are TGCAGCGCTTCCAGGCAAGAGACCCAGTACTTC. Residues: CSASRQETQYF.

The chain is built from TRBV23-1 and TRBJ2-7; TRBD1 is a possible D gene (6 bases). TRBV23-1 is an open reading frame whose function is uncertain. Trimming cost V 8 bases and J 4 bases, with 18 bases left between them. The CDR3 has 14 amino acids. The CDR3 region has the DNA TGCGCCAGCTTACAACAGGGTTTGGCTTACGAGCAGTACTTC. Translated: CASLQQGLAYEQYF.

The CDR3 coding sequence is TGTGCCAGCAGCCAAGTAGTTGAGCAGTTCTTC. This gives the protein CASSQVVEQFF. The chain joins TRBV14 to TRBJ2-1, with D uncertain. This CDR3 region has 11 residues. Germline V lookup: CDR1 SGHDN, CDR2 FVKESK. V lost 1 base and J lost 9, with 4 bases in between. Full variable domain (missing parts from reference TRBV14 and TRBJ2-1): EAGVTQFPSHSVIEKGQTVTLRCDPISGHDNLYWYRRVMGKEIKFLLHFVKESKQDESGMPNNRFLAERTGGTYSTLKVQPAELEDSGVYFCASSQVVEQFFGPGTRLTVL.